These T cell receptor beta chains were read from a single sample in a study of identical twins. TCRdb reprocessed the 5' RACE reads with MiXCR, giving one entry per CDR3 protein. The repertoire includes nearly 900,000 distinct CDR3 sequences, 9% to 15% of them detected once, and around 1.6% sits in the top ten. This same sample was also part of a study on yellow fever vaccine responses in identical twins.

What was sequenced was PBMCs. These receptors originate from a woman younger than 35 in good health. Each CDR3 is given with its conserved first and last residue. A D gene is named only where the DNA matches it firmly. Only some rows state a clone size, as once, few, many or a class for expanded clones.

j_call: TRBJ2-1
cdr3_length: 14
v_call: TRBV18
d_call: TRBD2
clone_size: NA
cdr3_nt: TGTGCCAGCTCACCTAGCGGGGGCCAAAATGAGCAGTTCTTC
cdr3_aa: CASSPSGGQNEQFF

j_call: TRBJ2-1
cdr3_length: 13
v_call: TRBV7-8
d_call: NA
clone_size: few
cdr3_nt: TGTGCCAGCAGCCCGGACAGATTCAATGAGCAGTTCTTC
cdr3_aa: CASSPDRFNEQFF

j_call: TRBJ2-3
cdr3_length: 15
v_call: TRBV7-6
d_call: NA
clone_size: few
cdr3_nt: TGTGCCAGCAGCACCAAACCGGGGATTCGGGATACGCAGTATTTT
cdr3_aa: CASSTKPGIRDTQYF

j_call: TRBJ2-2
cdr3_length: 15
v_call: TRBV7-8
d_call: NA
clone_size: NA
cdr3_nt: TGTGCCAGCAGCTTAGAGGGGGGGGTTACCGGGGAGCTGTTTTTT
cdr3_aa: CASSLEGGVTGELFF

j_call: TRBJ1-1
cdr3_length: 16
v_call: TRBV20-1
d_call: NA
clone_size: few
cdr3_nt: TGCAGTGCTAGCCCGGACCCCCGGATTGTGCACACTGAAGCTTTCTTT
cdr3_aa: CSASPDPRIVHTEAFF

j_call: TRBJ2-1
cdr3_length: 17
v_call: TRBV5-8
d_call: NA
clone_size: few
cdr3_nt: TGTGCCAGCAGCCGCTATGAAACTTCAAGCTCCTACAATGAGCAGTTCTTC
cdr3_aa: CASSRYETSSSYNEQFF

j_call: TRBJ2-1
cdr3_length: 16
v_call: TRBV6-5
d_call: NA
clone_size: few
cdr3_nt: TGTGCCAGCAGTTACACAGCTGCGGGTTTAGTCGATGAGCAGTTCTTC
cdr3_aa: CASSYTAAGLVDEQFF

j_call: TRBJ2-3
cdr3_length: 17
v_call: TRBV5-1
d_call: TRBD1
clone_size: NA
cdr3_nt: TGCGCCAGCAGCTTAGGAGGGACAGGGGTTCCCACAGATACGCAGTATTTT
cdr3_aa: CASSLGGTGVPTDTQYF

j_call: TRBJ2-3
cdr3_length: 16
v_call: TRBV20-1
d_call: NA
clone_size: few
cdr3_nt: TGCAGTGCTTACCCGAATCCGGGGGCTAGCACAGATACGCAGTATTTT
cdr3_aa: CSAYPNPGASTDTQYF

j_call: TRBJ2-1
cdr3_length: 15
v_call: TRBV12-5
d_call: TRBD2
clone_size: NA
cdr3_nt: TGTGCTAGTGCCCAAGGACTAGCGGGGGCCAATGAGCAGTTCTTC
cdr3_aa: CASAQGLAGANEQFF

j_call: TRBJ1-1
cdr3_length: 19
v_call: TRBV5-1
d_call: TRBD1
clone_size: many
cdr3_nt: TGCGCCAGCAGCTTGGAGGGACCGGGACAGGGCGCGGGGAACACTGAAGCTTTCTTT
cdr3_aa: CASSLEGPGQGAGNTEAFF

j_call: TRBJ2-1
cdr3_length: 19
v_call: TRBV9
d_call: TRBD2
clone_size: few
cdr3_nt: TGTGCCAGCAGCCCCCGAACGGGGGCCCTTAGCGGGAACTACAATGAGCAGTTCTTC
cdr3_aa: CASSPRTGALSGNYNEQFF

j_call: TRBJ2-4
cdr3_length: 15
v_call: TRBV24-1
d_call: TRBD1
clone_size: few
cdr3_nt: TGTGCCACCAACCCACGACAGGGTTTACAAAACATTCAGTACTTC
cdr3_aa: CATNPRQGLQNIQYF

j_call: TRBJ1-3
cdr3_length: 16
v_call: TRBV9
d_call: NA
clone_size: NA
cdr3_nt: TGTGCCAGCAGCGTCGAAACAGGGTTAACTGGAAACACCATATATTTT
cdr3_aa: CASSVETGLTGNTIYF

j_call: TRBJ1-1
cdr3_length: 15
v_call: TRBV28
d_call: TRBD1
clone_size: few
cdr3_nt: TGTGCCAGCAGGACGACAGGGGGGGTTTACACTGAAGCTTTCTTT
cdr3_aa: CASRTTGGVYTEAFF

j_call: TRBJ2-5
cdr3_length: 15
v_call: TRBV12-3/TRBV12-4
d_call: NA
clone_size: many
cdr3_nt: TGTGCCAGCAGTTTTAGCGATCTTGAGGGGGGGGCCCAGTACTTC
cdr3_aa: CASSFSDLEGGAQYF

j_call: TRBJ1-1
cdr3_length: 15
v_call: TRBV27
d_call: NA
clone_size: NA
cdr3_nt: TGTGCCAGCAGTTTAACGGCGGGAGGGAGCACTGAAGCTTTCTTT
cdr3_aa: CASSLTAGGSTEAFF

j_call: TRBJ1-6
cdr3_length: 17
v_call: TRBV4-1
d_call: NA
clone_size: few
cdr3_nt: TGCGCCAGCAGCCCAGAACAGGGAATAATTACCTATTCACCCCTCCACTTT
cdr3_aa: CASSPEQGIITYSPLHF

j_call: TRBJ2-1
cdr3_length: 15
v_call: TRBV3-1
d_call: TRBD2
clone_size: many
cdr3_nt: TGTGCCAGCAGCCAAGTTGGGAACGGGACTAGCAAGCAGTTCTTC
cdr3_aa: CASSQVGNGTSKQFF

j_call: TRBJ1-2
cdr3_length: 15
v_call: TRBV27
d_call: NA
clone_size: NA
cdr3_nt: TGTGCCAGCAGTTTTCGGAGCACCTCCCCCTATGGCTACACCTTC
cdr3_aa: CASSFRSTSPYGYTF

j_call: TRBJ1-5
cdr3_length: 13
v_call: TRBV7-9
d_call: NA
clone_size: NA
cdr3_nt: TGTGCCAGCAGCAGAGGATACGGTCAGCCCCAGCATTTT
cdr3_aa: CASSRGYGQPQHF

j_call: TRBJ1-1
cdr3_length: 15
v_call: TRBV7-6
d_call: NA
clone_size: NA
cdr3_nt: TGTGCCAGCAGCCTCCCCCGTGGGGGGCATACTGAAGCTTTCTTT
cdr3_aa: CASSLPRGGHTEAFF

j_call: TRBJ1-5
cdr3_length: 14
v_call: TRBV20-1
d_call: NA
clone_size: few
cdr3_nt: TGCAGTGCTTCGGGGGGGCAGAGCAATCAGCCCCAGCATTTT
cdr3_aa: CSASGGQSNQPQHF

j_call: TRBJ1-1
cdr3_length: 11
v_call: TRBV29-1
d_call: TRBD1
clone_size: NA
cdr3_nt: TGCAGCCTCTTACAGGGGGCTGAAGCTTTCTTT
cdr3_aa: CSLLQGAEAFF

j_call: TRBJ2-5
cdr3_length: 15
v_call: TRBV7-9
d_call: NA
clone_size: NA
cdr3_nt: TGTGCCAGCAGCTTAGAACTCGGGATACAAGAGACCCAGTACTTC
cdr3_aa: CASSLELGIQETQYF

j_call: TRBJ1-5
cdr3_length: 16
v_call: TRBV28
d_call: NA
clone_size: few
cdr3_nt: TGTGCCAGCAGTTTAGGGGGTGGAAGTAGCAATCAGCCCCAGCATTTT
cdr3_aa: CASSLGGGSSNQPQHF

j_call: TRBJ2-4
cdr3_length: 16
v_call: TRBV12-3/TRBV12-4
d_call: TRBD1
clone_size: few
cdr3_nt: TGTGCCAGCAATTCACAGGGGGCGTCTGGCAAAAACATTCAGTACTTC
cdr3_aa: CASNSQGASGKNIQYF

j_call: TRBJ2-2
cdr3_length: 16
v_call: TRBV12-3/TRBV12-4
d_call: TRBD2
clone_size: few
cdr3_nt: TGTGCCAGCACCCCTGGAGCGGGAGGTCTTACCGGGGAGCTGTTTTTT
cdr3_aa: CASTPGAGGLTGELFF

j_call: TRBJ1-1
cdr3_length: 13
v_call: TRBV19
d_call: NA
clone_size: many
cdr3_nt: TGTGCCAGTACCCCATCGGCCGGCACTGAAGCTTTCTTT
cdr3_aa: CASTPSAGTEAFF

j_call: TRBJ2-3
cdr3_length: 16
v_call: TRBV7-9
d_call: TRBD1
clone_size: NA
cdr3_nt: TGTGCCAGCAGCTTCGGGACAGGGGCGAGCACAGATACGCAGTATTTT
cdr3_aa: CASSFGTGASTDTQYF